Presented here are 9 T cell receptor beta chains from one specimen sequenced in a study of response to subunit inactivated influenza vaccine. TCRdb itself ran the RT-PCR reads through MiXCR, one entry per CDR3 protein. The data contain about 650,000 distinct CDR3 sequences, 15% to 18% of them singletons. The sequencing used PBMCs from blood, collected about 11 days after vaccination. The origin of the receptors is a man aged 45-60 years who received an inactivated influenza vaccine.

This clonotype was seen more than once but under ten times. This sequence joins TRBV5-1 and TRBJ1-1; D is uncertain. Trimming removed 6 bases at V and 0 bases at J, with 12 bases between. Germline V gives CDR1 SGHRS, CDR2 YFSETQ. The CDR3 extends over 14 amino acids. CDR3 region: CASKQQHMNTEAFF. For the CDR3, the DNA is TGCGCCAGCAAGCAACAGCACATGAACACTGAAGCTTTCTTT.

This clonotype has only a few counts. The chain couples TRBV24-1 to TRBJ2-3; a weak D match, TRBD1 (6 bases). This CDR3 region has 16 residues. Germline assignment: CDR1 KGHDR and CDR2 SFDVKD. V was clipped by 3 bases and J by 0 bases, with 12 bases between them. The CDR3 reads CATSDPGERSTDTQYF. In DNA, the CDR3 is TGTGCCACCAGTGATCCAGGGGAAAGAAGCACAGATACGCAGTATTTT.

This clonotype was found many times. V gene TRBV20-1 combines with J gene TRBJ2-3, with 7 bases identical to TRBD1. In germline, CDR1 is DFQATT, CDR2 SNEGSKA (reference sequence). CDR3 size: 14 residues. With 4 bases clipped from V and 4 bases from J, the junction kept 8 bases outside the gene matches. The CDR3 here is CSAIEQGRADTQYF. DNA for the CDR3: TGCAGTGCTATAGAACAGGGGAGAGCAGATACGCAGTATTTT.

The CDR3 region is CASSPRWVNTEAFF. The CDR3 bases are TGTGCCAGCAGCCCCAGGTGGGTGAACACTGAAGCTTTCTTT. This chain links TRBV2 with TRBJ1-1; D gene uncertain. Looked up from germline, CDR1 is SNHLY and CDR2 is FYNNEI. CDR3 length equals 14 residues. Between the trimmed V and J ends, which lost 6 bases and 0 bases, there was a span of 11 bases.

In this sample, this clonotype turned up a few times. V is TRBV7-2 and J is TRBJ2-1; tentative D call: TRBD2 (6 bases). Trimming cost V 5 bases and J 7 bases, with 18 bases left between them. Germline assignment: CDR1 SGHTA and CDR2 FQGNSA. This CDR3 is 15 amino acids long. In DNA, the CDR3 is TGTGCCAGCAGCCTCAGAGCGGGTCCGAGGAATGAGCAGTTCTTC. Residues: CASSLRAGPRNEQFF. Full variable domain (rest looked up from reference TRBV7-2 and TRBJ2-1): GAGVSQSPSNKVTEKGKDVELRCDPISGHTALYWYRQSLGQGLEFLIYFQGNSAPDKSGLPSDRFSAERTGGSVSTLTIQRTQQEDSAVYLCASSLRAGPRNEQFFGPGTRLTVL.

This clonotype was seen a handful of times. Compared with germline, one end of the junction differs, possibly owing to a read error. The chain has TRBV27 and TRBJ2-3; D is ambiguous. CDR3 length equals 12 residues. Germline V gene lookup returns CDR1 MNHEY and CDR2 SMNVEV (reference sequence). Here the CDR3 DNA reads TGTGCCAGCAGTTCCAGCCACAAATTACCCGTTTTT. Translating gives CASSSSHKLPVF.

The chain joins TRBV15 to TRBJ1-5, with 7 bases identical to TRBD1. The CDR3 has 18 residues. The junction had 10 bases not matched to a gene; V was cut back by 0 bases and J by 2 bases. Looked up from germline, CDR1 is LNHNV and CDR2 is YYDKDF (reference sequence). The CDR3 DNA reads as TGTGCCACCAGCAGAGATTACGCACGGGACAGCGGCAATCAGCCCCAGCATTTT. As protein: CATSRDYARDSGNQPQHF.

This clonotype has a handful of counts. The CDR3: CASSVDPTGGYTF. The CDR3 bases are TGTGCCAGCAGCGTAGACCCGACGGGAGGCTACACCTTC. The chain employs TRBV9 and TRBJ1-2; D remains ambiguous. The CDR3 consists of 13 residues. V lost 0 bases and J lost 8, with 11 bases in between. CDR1 and CDR2 (germline): SGDLS, YYNGEE.

The rearrangement joins TRBV29-1 to TRBJ1-1; D gene ambiguous. In germline, CDR1 is SQVTM, CDR2 ANQGSEA. Trimming cost V 7 bases and J 1 base, with 16 bases left between them. The CDR3 loop spans 14 amino acids. Here the CDR3 reads CSGEGHEKNTEAFF. The CDR3 region has the DNA TGCAGCGGGGAAGGGCATGAAAAGAACACTGAAGCTTTCTTT.